Listed below are T cell receptor beta chains from one sample, sequenced in a study of blood T cell repertoires in COVID-19. TCRdb's copy holds only in-frame clones and misses some; the assay was immunoSEQ multiplex PCR. Counted here are tens of thousands of clones, approximately 70% occurring once; the ten biggest clones make up roughly 9.6%. The specimen sequenced was peripheral blood. The source of these receptors is a woman between 65 and 79 years old with acute or convalescent COVID-19. CDR3s include the opening cysteine and the closing phenylalanine or tryptophan. The D gene is left open where the match is weak. The size field is filled for only some rows; it gives once, few, many or a size class.

.,TRBV21-1,TRBJ1-1,.,CASSSRIDRDLMNTEAFF,TGTGCCAGCAGCTCCCGTATTGACAGGGACCTCATGAACACTGAAGCTTTCTTT
few,TRBV5-8,TRBJ1-3,.,CASSFGDSGNTIYF,TGTGCCAGCAGCTTCGGAGACTCTGGAAACACCATATATTTT
few,TRBV6-5,TRBJ2-1,TRBD2,CASTLAGFYEQFF,TGTGCCAGCACGCTAGCGGGGTTCTATGAGCAGTTCTTC
.,TRBV5-1,TRBJ2-1,TRBD2,CASSPTSGGASENEQFF,TGCGCCAGCAGCCCGACTAGCGGGGGGGCTTCGGAAAATGAGCAGTTCTTC
.,TRBV3-1/TRBV3-2,TRBJ1-2,.,CASSQARGYYGYTF,TGTGCCAGCAGCCAAGCTAGGGGGTACTATGGCTACACCTTC
many,TRBV6-5,TRBJ2-2,TRBD2,CASTPGGSNTGELFF,TGTGCCAGCACCCCGGGGGGGAGTAACACCGGGGAGCTGTTTTTT
.,TRBV6-5,TRBJ1-1,TRBD1,CASSSGGSNTEAFF,TGTGCCAGCTCGTCAGGGGGGTCGAACACTGAAGCTTTCTTT
few,TRBV4-3,TRBJ2-7,TRBD2,CASSQEAGGYEQYF,TGCGCCAGCAGCCAAGAAGCGGGGGGCTACGAGCAGTACTTC
.,TRBV7-2,TRBJ2-7,.,CASSLALGQGQYF,TGTGCCAGCAGCTTAGCGCTGGGGCAGGGTCAGTACTTC
.,TRBV6-2/TRBV6-3,TRBJ2-7,.,CASSSGVGSYEQYF,TGTGCCAGCAGTTCGGGAGTAGGGAGCTACGAGCAGTACTTC
.,TRBV19,TRBJ2-1,TRBD2,CASPRIRLAGNNEQFF,TGTGCCAGTCCCAGAATAAGACTAGCGGGGAACAATGAGCAGTTCTTC
medium-sized,TRBV7-9,TRBJ2-5,.,CASSLGTTQETQYF,TGTGCCAGCAGCTTAGGAACAACCCAAGAGACCCAGTACTTC
few,TRBV12-2,TRBJ2-5,.,CATRETQYF,TGTGCAACGCGGGAGACCCAGTACTTC
.,TRBV15,TRBJ2-7,.,CATSPRTGRGEQYF,TGTGCCACCAGCCCACGGACTGGTCGTGGCGAGCAGTACTTC
.,TRBV6-1,TRBJ2-2,TRBD2,CASFPSGRETGELFF,TGTGCCAGCTTCCCTAGCGGGAGGGAGACCGGGGAGCTGTTTTTT
.,TRBV19,TRBJ1-2,TRBD1,CASSAPTGAEDGYTF,TGTGCCAGTAGTGCTCCGACAGGGGCGGAGGATGGCTACACCTTC
few,TRBV18,TRBJ2-1,TRBD2,CASSPASGTGEQFF,TGTGCCAGCTCACCGGCGAGCGGGACCGGGGAGCAGTTCTTC
once,TRBV28,TRBJ1-3,TRBD1,CASGLWDRAGNTIYF,TGTGCCAGCGGACTATGGGACAGGGCTGGAAACACCATATATTTT
.,TRBV29-1,TRBJ2-1,.,CSVFQGVNIYNEQFF,TGCAGCGTTTTTCAGGGTGTAAACATATACAATGAGCAGTTCTTC
.,TRBV6-6,TRBJ1-5,.,CASSLSPDQPQHF,TGTGCCAGCAGCCTCTCCCCCGATCAGCCCCAGCATTTT
.,TRBV7-8,TRBJ1-3,.,CASSLRRRGRANSGNTIYF,TGTGCCAGCAGCTTAAGGAGGCGGGGAAGGGCCAACTCTGGAAACACCATATATTTT
.,TRBV9,TRBJ1-4,.,CASSVESRGEKLFF,TGTGCCAGCAGCGTAGAATCGCGAGGGGAAAAACTGTTTTTT
.,TRBV4-3,TRBJ2-3,.,CASSQDWGHVDTQYF,TGCGCCAGCAGCCAAGATTGGGGACATGTAGATACGCAGTATTTT
few,TRBV6-5,TRBJ2-1,.,CASATLSSYNEQFF,TGTGCCAGCGCAACTCTTTCCTCCTACAATGAGCAGTTCTTC
.,TRBV2,TRBJ1-1,TRBD1,CASSRDRGVNTEAFF,TGTGCCAGCAGCAGGGACAGGGGGGTGAACACTGAAGCTTTCTTT
few,TRBV7-3,TRBJ2-3,TRBD1,CASSSTGGASDTQYF,TGTGCCAGCAGCTCTACAGGGGGCGCCTCAGATACGCAGTATTTT
few,TRBV9,TRBJ1-3,TRBD1,CASSSDRGNTIYF,TGTGCCAGCAGCTCGGACAGGGGAAACACCATATATTTT
.,TRBV10-2,TRBJ2-7,TRBD1,CASSRDRGREQYF,TGCGCCAGCAGCCGGGACAGGGGGCGCGAGCAGTACTTC
.,TRBV3-1/TRBV3-2,TRBJ2-5,.,CASSPPGRQETQYF,TGTGCCAGCAGCCCCCCCGGGAGACAAGAGACCCAGTACTTC
.,TRBV5-1,TRBJ1-1,TRBD1,CASSSQGDTEAFF,TGCGCCAGCAGCTCACAGGGGGACACTGAAGCTTTCTTT
once,TRBV2,TRBJ2-1,.,CASSDVGRGNNEQFF,TGTGCCAGCAGTGATGTAGGGAGGGGGAACAATGAGCAGTTCTTC
.,TRBV18,TRBJ1-1,.,CASSQGLILNTEAFF,TGTGCCAGCTCACAAGGACTGATCCTGAACACTGAAGCTTTCTTT
.,TRBV11-2,TRBJ1-2,TRBD1,CASSLEPGQGGRGYTF,TGTGCCAGCAGCTTAGAGCCGGGACAGGGAGGAAGGGGCTACACCTTC
once,TRBV5-5,TRBJ2-5,.,CASSPGLGTQYF,TGTGCCAGCAGCCCGGGGTTAGGGACCCAGTACTTC
.,TRBV18,TRBJ1-3,TRBD1,CASSPNGQGGNTIYF,TGTGCCAGCTCCCCGAACGGACAGGGTGGAAACACCATATATTTT
.,TRBV9,TRBJ1-5,.,CASSVTGNSNQPQHF,TGTGCCAGCAGCGTCACAGGGAATAGCAATCAGCCCCAGCATTTT
.,TRBV2,TRBJ2-3,TRBD2,CASSGLGLAGDTQYF,TGTGCCAGCAGCGGGCTGGGACTAGCGGGAGATACGCAGTATTTT
.,TRBV28,TRBJ1-6,TRBD1,CASSIGQGSFPLHF,TGTGCCAGCAGTATCGGACAGGGGAGTTTCCCCCTCCACTTT
.,TRBV2,TRBJ2-7,TRBD2,CASMETSDEQYF,TGTGCCAGCATGGAGACTAGCGACGAGCAGTACTTC
.,TRBV27,TRBJ1-4,TRBD1,CASRLGQGDANEKLFF,TGTGCCAGCAGGTTGGGACAGGGAGACGCTAATGAAAAACTGTTTTTT
.,TRBV19,TRBJ1-1,.,CASSRARDGTEAFF,TGTGCCAGTAGTAGGGCCAGGGATGGCACTGAAGCTTTCTTT
.,TRBV7-9,TRBJ2-7,TRBD2,CASSATSGGSYEQYF,TGTGCCAGCAGCGCGACTAGCGGGGGGTCCTACGAGCAGTACTTC
.,TRBV6-5,TRBJ1-2,.,CASSYSGSSYGYTF,TGTGCCAGCAGTTACTCAGGTAGCAGCTATGGCTACACCTTC
.,TRBV28,TRBJ2-7,TRBD1,CASSPGGAGYEQYF,TGTGCCAGCAGTCCAGGGGGCGCGGGTTACGAGCAGTACTTC
.,TRBV5-1,TRBJ1-1,.,CASSLEQWNTEAFF,TGCGCCAGCAGCTTGGAACAATGGAACACTGAAGCTTTCTTT
.,TRBV28,TRBJ2-5,.,CASTPGGRGETQYF,TGTGCCAGCACCCCGGGTGGCAGGGGAGAGACCCAGTACTTC
.,TRBV7-8,TRBJ1-2,.,CASSLAVRAYGYTF,TGTGCCAGCAGCTTAGCGGTGAGAGCCTATGGCTACACCTTC
.,TRBV13,TRBJ2-2,.,CASSLVLAENTGELFF,TGTGCCAGCAGCTTAGTGTTAGCGGAGAACACCGGGGAGCTGTTTTTT
.,TRBV24-1,TRBJ2-5,TRBD1,CATSEDRGNGETQYF,TGTGCCACCAGTGAAGACAGGGGGAATGGAGAGACCCAGTACTTC
.,TRBV3-1/TRBV3-2,TRBJ2-7,TRBD1,CASSQLDRDYEQYF,TGTGCCAGCAGCCAATTGGACAGGGACTACGAGCAGTACTTC
.,TRBV5-4,TRBJ2-7,.,CASSLDRDGYEQYF,TGTGCCAGCAGCTTGGACAGGGACGGCTACGAGCAGTACTTC
.,TRBV24-1,TRBJ2-1,.,CATSGNPGSGEQFF,TGTGCCACCAGTGGGAACCCCGGATCGGGTGAGCAGTTCTTC
many,TRBV7-3,TRBJ2-6,TRBD2,CASSPAGGGTGANVLTF,TGTGCCAGCAGCCCCGCGGGAGGGGGAACTGGGGCCAACGTCCTGACTTTC
.,TRBV3-1/TRBV3-2,TRBJ2-5,.,CASSPPAAKGNNRDPQETQYF,TGTGCCAGCAGCCCGCCCGCAGCCAAAGGTAACAACAGGGACCCGCAAGAGACCCAGTACTTC
.,TRBV7-9,TRBJ2-3,TRBD1,CASSPDRGDTQYF,TGTGCCAGCAGCCCGGACAGGGGAGATACGCAGTATTTT
once,TRBV5-1,TRBJ1-3,.,CASSLESGTGNTIYF,TGCGCCAGCAGCTTGGAGTCAGGGACTGGAAACACCATATATTTT
.,TRBV4-1,TRBJ2-5,.,CASSHRRGRETQYF,TGCGCCAGCAGCCACAGGAGGGGCCGAGAGACCCAGTACTTC